These 9 T cell receptor beta chains were all obtained from the same sample, sequenced in a study of blood T cells in healthy people across ages (dated by TCRdb to 2014 to 2015). Library preparation employed 5' RACE. Data came from an Illumina HiSeq 2500. A second PCR of roughly 6 to 11 cycles was run with a J-beta primer mix and a sample-barcoded 5' primer. In TCRdb, the public reads were trimmed at Q25 with fastp and aligned with MiXCR, with productive beta chains retained. Entries that share a CDR3 protein sequence are merged under the most common genes and DNA. The sample yields some 780,000 distinct CDR3 sequences; about 56% were counted once. The biggest ten clones account for roughly 25% of the sample. What was sequenced was blood. These receptors all come from a man aged 35 to 55 in good health.

The rearrangement joins TRBV9 to TRBJ2-1, with 7 bases matching TRBD2. V trimming: 3 bases; J trimming: 5 bases; junction bases outside the gene matches: 5. Germline values: CDR1 SGDLS, CDR2 YYNGEE. The CDR3 has 14 amino acids. The CDR3 DNA reads as TGTGCCAGCAGCGCCCTAGCGGAGAACAATGAGCAGTTCTTC. Its protein product is CASSALAENNEQFF.

This clonotype was seen only once. The chain joins TRBV11-2 to TRBJ2-4; 12 positions agree with TRBD1. The V gene's germline CDR1 is SGHAT and CDR2 FQNNGV. CDR3 length: 19 residues. V was clipped by 3 bases and J by 0 bases; unmatched bases: 9. The CDR3: CASSLSGTGGCLAKNIQYF. The CDR3 DNA sequence: TGTGCCAGCAGCTTGTCCGGGACAGGGGGCTGCCTAGCCAAAAACATTCAGTACTTC.

This chain uses TRBV20-1 with TRBJ2-1; D is perhaps TRBD1 (6 bases). Trimming took off 6 bases at V and 9 bases at J, with 33 bases between the two ends. Germline lookup yields CDR1 DFQATT and CDR2 SNEGSKA (reference sequence). This CDR3 spans 18 amino acids. CDR3 sequence: CSAQHTQGRLARSGEQFF. CDR3 DNA: TGCAGTGCCCAGCACACACAGGGCCGGCTCGCCCGTTCCGGTGAGCAGTTCTTC.

CDR3: CASSNRDLLTREQYF. For the CDR3, the DNA is TGTGCCAGCAGTAACCGGGACCTCCTCACTCGGGAGCAGTACTTC. The V call is TRBV6-5, the J call TRBJ2-7; the D call may be TRBD1 or TRBD2 (5 bases each). The CDR3 is 15 residues long. Germline CDR1 is MNHEY and CDR2 is SVGAGI. V was shortened by 5 bases and J by 7 bases, with 21 bases between the two germline ends.

The chain is built from TRBV19 and TRBJ2-3; D might be TRBD1 or TRBD2, each matching 6 bases. CDR3 length: 16 residues. Germline CDR1 reads LNHDA; CDR2 reads SQIVND (reference sequence). The V end was cut by 5 bases, the J end by 2 bases, with 17 bases between. CDR3 in amino acids: CASSVLPGAVTDTQYF. The CDR3 region has the DNA TGTGCCAGTAGTGTCCTCCCGGGGGCGGTCACAGATACGCAGTATTTT.

The chain employs TRBV9 and TRBJ2-1; 16 bases match TRBD2. CDR1 and CDR2 (germline): SGDLS, YYNGEE. The CDR3 loop spans 20 amino acids. The V and J ends lost 3 bases and 0 bases, in that order; junction bases with no gene match: 9. This CDR3 reads CASSGQPGLAGGYSYNEQFF. CDR3 nucleotide sequence: TGTGCCAGCAGCGGACAACCGGGACTAGCGGGAGGGTACTCCTACAATGAGCAGTTCTTC.

The rearrangement uses TRBV28 and TRBJ2-6; D remains unclear. The CDR3 contains 14 residues. Germline V gene data show CDR1 as MDHEN and CDR2 as SYDVKM. V lost 3 bases, J lost 2 bases, and 5 bases lay in between. The CDR3 DNA reads TGTGCCAGCAGTTTTATTACTGGGGCCAACGTCCTGACTTTC. Protein: CASSFITGANVLTF.

This chain uses TRBV25-1 with TRBJ2-7; 7 positions match TRBD1. CDR1 MGHDK and CDR2 SYGVNS come from the germline V gene. This CDR3 has 14 amino acids. V was clipped by 5 bases and J by 0 bases; unmatched bases: 4. The CDR3: CASSIQGCSYEQYF. For the CDR3, the DNA is TGTGCCAGCAGTATACAGGGGTGCTCCTACGAGCAGTACTTC.

The CDR3 loop reads CASGVAGRYGYTF. The CDR3, as DNA: TGTGCCAGCGGGGTGGCGGGGAGATATGGCTACACCTTC. The chain joins TRBV28 to TRBJ1-2; D uncertain. This CDR3 is 13 amino acids long. Germline values: CDR1 MDHEN, CDR2 SYDVKM. V dropped 8 bases and J dropped 5 bases, with 15 bases sitting between them.